The 3 T cell receptor beta chains presented below share a single source sample, sequenced in a study of blood T cell repertoires in COVID-19. Clones were sequenced by immunoSEQ multiplex PCR, and TCRdb holds only the in-frame ones, with some missing. This table holds about 220,000 clones, about 81% found once. Sequencing input: peripheral blood. The receptor set was obtained from an older woman with COVID-19, enrolled during active disease.

This clone was picked up one time. The rearrangement joins TRBV7-9 to TRBJ1-2, with a weak D call TRBD1 (6 bases). The CDR3 sequence is 14 residues long. The germline gives CDR1 SEHNR, CDR2 FQNEAQ (reference sequence). V was trimmed by 4 bases and J by 8 bases, leaving 17 bases between them. The CDR3, as DNA: TGTGCCAGCAGCTCTACAGGGCTGCCTGGAGGCTACACCTTC. Translated, it gives CASSSTGLPGGYTF.

The genes are TRBV14 and TRBJ2-7; TRBD2 agrees at 10 bases. This CDR3 is built from 17 residues. V shed 0 bases and J 2 bases; nucleotides not matched to a gene: 7. CDR1 SGHDN and CDR2 FVKESK come from the germline V gene. The CDR3 DNA reads as TGTGCCAGCAGCCAAGAACCTAGCGGGGGCCCTGCCTACGAGCAGTACTTC. Protein sequence: CASSQEPSGGPAYEQYF.

On this clone itself: The sample holds other DNA sequences that translate to the same CDR3. This chain connects TRBV27 to TRBJ1-2, with D unclear. Trimming stripped 5 bases from V and 1 base from J, with 14 bases between. From germline, CDR1 is MNHEY and CDR2 SMNVEV (reference sequence). CDR3 size: 15 residues. The CDR3 DNA follows: TGTGCCAGCAGTCTACGTCGCGGCAGTAACTATGGCTACACCTTC. Protein product: CASSLRRGSNYGYTF.